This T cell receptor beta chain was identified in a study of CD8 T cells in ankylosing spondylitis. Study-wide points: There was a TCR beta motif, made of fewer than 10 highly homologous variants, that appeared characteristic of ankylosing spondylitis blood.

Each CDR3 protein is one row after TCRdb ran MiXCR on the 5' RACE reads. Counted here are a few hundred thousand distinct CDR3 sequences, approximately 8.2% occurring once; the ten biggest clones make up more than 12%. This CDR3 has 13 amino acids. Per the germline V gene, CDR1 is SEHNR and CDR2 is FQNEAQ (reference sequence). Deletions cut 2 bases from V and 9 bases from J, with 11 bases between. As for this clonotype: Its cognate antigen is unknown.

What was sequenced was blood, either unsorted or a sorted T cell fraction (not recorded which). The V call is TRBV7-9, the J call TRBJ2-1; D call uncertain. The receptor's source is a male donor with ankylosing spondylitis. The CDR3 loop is CASSLLQVAEQFF. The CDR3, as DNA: TGTGCCAGCAGCTTACTCCAGGTGGCTGAGCAGTTCTTC. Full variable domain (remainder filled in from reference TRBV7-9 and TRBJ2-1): DTGVSQNPRHKITKRGQNVTFRCDPISEHNRLYWYRQTLGQGPEFLTYFQNEAQLEKSRLLSDRFSAERPKGSFSTLEIQRTEQGDSAMYLCASSLLQVAEQFFGPGTRLTVL.